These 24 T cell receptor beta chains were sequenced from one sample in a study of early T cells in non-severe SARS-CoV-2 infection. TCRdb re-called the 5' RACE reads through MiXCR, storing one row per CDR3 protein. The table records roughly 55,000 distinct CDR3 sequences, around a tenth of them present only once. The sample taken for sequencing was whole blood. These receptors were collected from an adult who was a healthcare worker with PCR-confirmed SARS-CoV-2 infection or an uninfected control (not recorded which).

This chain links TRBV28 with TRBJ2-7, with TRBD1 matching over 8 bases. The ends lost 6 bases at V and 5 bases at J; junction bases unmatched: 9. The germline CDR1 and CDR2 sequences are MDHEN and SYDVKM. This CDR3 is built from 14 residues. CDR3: CASSPGQGRNEQYF. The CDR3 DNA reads TGTGCCAGCAGCCCCGGACAGGGACGAAACGAGCAGTACTTC.

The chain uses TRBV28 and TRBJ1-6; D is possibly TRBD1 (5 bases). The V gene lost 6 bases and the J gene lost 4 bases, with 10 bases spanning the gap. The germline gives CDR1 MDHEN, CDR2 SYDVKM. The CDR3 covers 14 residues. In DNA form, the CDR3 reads TGTGCCAGCAGCCCCCAGGGTTATAATTCACCCCTCCACTTT. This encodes CASSPQGYNSPLHF.

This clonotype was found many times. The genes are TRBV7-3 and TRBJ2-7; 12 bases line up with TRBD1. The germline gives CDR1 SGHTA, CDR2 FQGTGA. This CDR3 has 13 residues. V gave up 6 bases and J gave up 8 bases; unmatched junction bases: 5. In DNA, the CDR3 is TGTGCCAGCAGTCCCGGGACAGGGGGCAAGCAGTACTTC. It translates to CASSPGTGGKQYF.

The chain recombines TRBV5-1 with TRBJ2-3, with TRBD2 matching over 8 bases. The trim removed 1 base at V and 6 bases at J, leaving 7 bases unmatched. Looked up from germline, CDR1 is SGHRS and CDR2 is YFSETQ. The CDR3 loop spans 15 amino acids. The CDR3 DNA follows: TGCGCCAGCAGCTTGAGCGGGGGCAACAGGGATACGCAGTATTTT. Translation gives CASSLSGGNRDTQYF.

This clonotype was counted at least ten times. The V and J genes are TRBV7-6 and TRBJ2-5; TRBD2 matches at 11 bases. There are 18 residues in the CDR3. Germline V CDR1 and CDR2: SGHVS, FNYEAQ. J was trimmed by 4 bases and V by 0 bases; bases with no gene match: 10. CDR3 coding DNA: TGTGCCAGCAGCTTAGCCCGGACTAGCGGGTTTGTTTCAGAGACCCAGTACTTC. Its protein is CASSLARTSGFVSETQYF.

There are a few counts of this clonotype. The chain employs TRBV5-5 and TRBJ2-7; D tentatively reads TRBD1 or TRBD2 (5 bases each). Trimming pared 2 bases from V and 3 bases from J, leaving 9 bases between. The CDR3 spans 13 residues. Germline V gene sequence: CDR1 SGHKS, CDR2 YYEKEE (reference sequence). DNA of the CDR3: TGTGCCAGCAGCTTTTCAGGGAGCTACGAGCAGTACTTC. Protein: CASSFSGSYEQYF.

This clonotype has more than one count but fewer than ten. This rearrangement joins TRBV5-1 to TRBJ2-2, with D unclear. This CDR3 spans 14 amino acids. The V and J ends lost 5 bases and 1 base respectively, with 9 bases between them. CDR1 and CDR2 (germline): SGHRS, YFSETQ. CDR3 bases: TGCGCCAGCAGATTTGACGGGAACACCGGGGAGCTGTTTTTT. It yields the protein CASRFDGNTGELFF.

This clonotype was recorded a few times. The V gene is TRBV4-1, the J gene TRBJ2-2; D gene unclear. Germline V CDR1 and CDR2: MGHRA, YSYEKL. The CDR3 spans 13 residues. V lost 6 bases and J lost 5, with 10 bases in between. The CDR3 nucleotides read TGCGCCAGCAGACTAACCAGGACCGGGGAGCTGTTTTTT. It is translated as CASRLTRTGELFF.

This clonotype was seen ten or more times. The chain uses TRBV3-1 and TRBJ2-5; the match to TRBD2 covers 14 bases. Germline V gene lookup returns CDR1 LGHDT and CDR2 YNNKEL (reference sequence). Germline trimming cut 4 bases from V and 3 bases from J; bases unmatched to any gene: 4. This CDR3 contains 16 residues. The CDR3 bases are TGTGCCAGCAGCCCTCCGGGACTAGCGGGAGAAGAGACCCAGTACTTC. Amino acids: CASSPPGLAGEETQYF.

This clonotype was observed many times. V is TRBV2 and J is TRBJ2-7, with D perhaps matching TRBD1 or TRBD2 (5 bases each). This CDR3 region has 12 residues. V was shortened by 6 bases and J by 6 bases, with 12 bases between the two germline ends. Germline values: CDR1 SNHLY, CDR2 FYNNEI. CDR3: CASRGDLPEQYF. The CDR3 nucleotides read TGTGCCAGCAGGGGGGATCTGCCCGAGCAGTACTTC.

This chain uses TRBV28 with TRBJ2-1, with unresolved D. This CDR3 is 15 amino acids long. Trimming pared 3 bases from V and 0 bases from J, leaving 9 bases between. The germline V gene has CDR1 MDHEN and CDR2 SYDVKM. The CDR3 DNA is TGTGCCAGCAGTTTCCCGGCATTCTCCTACAATGAGCAGTTCTTC. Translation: CASSFPAFSYNEQFF.

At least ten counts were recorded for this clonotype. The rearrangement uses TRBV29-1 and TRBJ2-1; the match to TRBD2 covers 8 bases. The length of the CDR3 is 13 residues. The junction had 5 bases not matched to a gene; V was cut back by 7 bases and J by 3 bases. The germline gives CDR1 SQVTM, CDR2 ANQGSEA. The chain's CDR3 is CSGRSGVYNEQFF. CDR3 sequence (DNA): TGCAGCGGTCGTAGCGGGGTCTACAATGAGCAGTTCTTC.

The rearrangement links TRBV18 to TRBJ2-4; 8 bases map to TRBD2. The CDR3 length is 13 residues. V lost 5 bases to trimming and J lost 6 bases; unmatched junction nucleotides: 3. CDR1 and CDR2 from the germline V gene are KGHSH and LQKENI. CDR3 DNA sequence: TGTGCCAGCTCAGAGCTAGCGGGAAACATTCAGTACTTC. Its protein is CASSELAGNIQYF.

The CDR3 protein is CASSPGQYSYEQYF. The CDR3 DNA reads as TGTGCCAGCAGCCCGGGACAGTACTCCTACGAGCAGTACTTC. The rearrangement joins TRBV4-2 to TRBJ2-7; 7 bases match TRBD1. The CDR3 sequence is 14 residues long. Trimming removed 4 bases from V and 0 bases from J; junction bases left unmatched: 3. Germline CDR1 reads LGHNA; CDR2 reads YNFKEQ.

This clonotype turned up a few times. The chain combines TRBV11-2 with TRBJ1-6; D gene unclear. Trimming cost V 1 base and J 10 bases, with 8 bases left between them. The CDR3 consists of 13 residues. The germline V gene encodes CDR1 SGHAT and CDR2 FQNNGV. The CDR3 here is CASSLVMTSPLHF. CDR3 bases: TGTGCCAGCAGCTTAGTTATGACGTCACCCCTCCACTTT.

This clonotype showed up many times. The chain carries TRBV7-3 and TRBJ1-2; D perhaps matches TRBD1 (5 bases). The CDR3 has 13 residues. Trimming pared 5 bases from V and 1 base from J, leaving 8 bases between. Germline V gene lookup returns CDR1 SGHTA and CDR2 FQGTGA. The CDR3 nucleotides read TGTGCCAGCAGCCAGACAGTTAACTATGGCTACACCTTC. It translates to CASSQTVNYGYTF.

The DNA of the CDR3 is TGTGCCAGCTCACCTCTTCGGGACCCAACATACAATGAGCAGTTCTTC. Translation gives CASSPLRDPTYNEQFF. V is TRBV18 and J is TRBJ2-1; D possibly uses TRBD1 or TRBD2 (5 bases each). The CDR3 is 16 amino acids. Germline-derived CDR1 and CDR2 are KGHSH and LQKENI. The V and J ends lost 3 bases and 4 bases respectively, with 16 bases between them.

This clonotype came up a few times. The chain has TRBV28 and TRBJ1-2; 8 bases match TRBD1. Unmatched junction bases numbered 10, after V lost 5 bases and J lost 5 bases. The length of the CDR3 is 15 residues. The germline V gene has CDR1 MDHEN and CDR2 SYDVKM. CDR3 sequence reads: CASSNTPGQAYGYTF. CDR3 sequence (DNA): TGTGCCAGCAGTAACACTCCGGGACAGGCATATGGCTACACCTTC.

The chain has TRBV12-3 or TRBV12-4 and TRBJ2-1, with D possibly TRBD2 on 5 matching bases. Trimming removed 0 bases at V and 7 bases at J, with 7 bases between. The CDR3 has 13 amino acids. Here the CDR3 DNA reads TGTGCCAGCAGTTTAGCGGGCGGGAATGAGCAGTTCTTC. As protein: CASSLAGGNEQFF.

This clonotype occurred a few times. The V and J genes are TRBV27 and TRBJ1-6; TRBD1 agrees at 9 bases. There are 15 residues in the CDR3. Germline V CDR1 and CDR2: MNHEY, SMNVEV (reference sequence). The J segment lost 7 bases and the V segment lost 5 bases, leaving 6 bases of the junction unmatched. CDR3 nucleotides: TGTGCCAGCAGTGTCACGGGACAGGGAAATTCACCCCTCCACTTT. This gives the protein CASSVTGQGNSPLHF.

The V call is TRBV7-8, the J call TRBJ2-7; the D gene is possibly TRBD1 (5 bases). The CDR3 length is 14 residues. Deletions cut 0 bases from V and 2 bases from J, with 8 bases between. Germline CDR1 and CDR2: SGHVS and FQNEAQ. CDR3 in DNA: TGTGCCAGCAGCTTAGCCAGGGCCGCCTACGAGCAGTACTTC. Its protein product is CASSLARAAYEQYF.

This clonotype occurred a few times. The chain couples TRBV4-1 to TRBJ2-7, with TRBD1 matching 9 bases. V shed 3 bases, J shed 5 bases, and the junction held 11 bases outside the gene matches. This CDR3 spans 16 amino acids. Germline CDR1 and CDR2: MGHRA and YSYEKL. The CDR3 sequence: CASSQLFRDRVDEQYF. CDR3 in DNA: TGCGCCAGCAGCCAGCTATTCCGGGACAGGGTGGACGAGCAGTACTTC.

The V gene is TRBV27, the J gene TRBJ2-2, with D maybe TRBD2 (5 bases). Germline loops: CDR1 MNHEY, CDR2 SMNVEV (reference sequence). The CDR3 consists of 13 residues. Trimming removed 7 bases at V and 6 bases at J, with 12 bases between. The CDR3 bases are TGTGCCAGCACCCCTGACTATGCCGGGGAGCTGTTTTTT. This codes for CASTPDYAGELFF.

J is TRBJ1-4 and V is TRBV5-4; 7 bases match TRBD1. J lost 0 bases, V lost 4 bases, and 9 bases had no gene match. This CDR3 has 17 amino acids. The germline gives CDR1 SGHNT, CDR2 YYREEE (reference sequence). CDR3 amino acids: CASSVYGTVATNEKLFF. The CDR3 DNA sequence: TGTGCCAGCAGCGTATATGGGACAGTTGCAACTAATGAAAAACTGTTTTTT.